The 18 T cell receptor beta chains below come from one sample, sequenced in a study of T-cell memory formation after mild COVID-19. TCRdb analysed the 5' RACE reads with MiXCR anew, one entry per CDR3 protein. The sample contains 400,000 or so distinct CDR3 sequences, more than 20% of which appear only once. Sample: PBMCs or a T cell subset sorted from them (not recorded which). These receptors were collected from an adult woman who had mild COVID-19 (a few samples of this study predate the infection). Cell type and time point are not known.

The CDR3 protein is CAWEPSLAGARGFVQFF. The CDR3 nucleotides read TGTGCCTGGGAACCTTCACTAGCGGGGGCCCGTGGGTTTGTGCAGTTCTTC. This chain connects TRBV30 to TRBJ2-1, with 11 bases lining up with TRBD2. The trim removed 5 bases at V and 12 bases at J, leaving 21 bases unmatched. CDR1 and CDR2 (germline): GTSNPN, SVGIG (reference sequence). This CDR3 is 17 amino acids long. The full variable domain, rest sourced from reference TRBV30 and TRBJ2-1, is SQTIHQWPATLVQPVGSPLSLECTVEGTSNPNLYWYRQAAGRGLQLLFYSVGIGQISSEVPQNLSASRPQDRQFILSSKKLLLSDSGFYLCAWEPSLAGARGFVQFFGPGTRLTVL.

Only a few counts were recorded for this clonotype. This CDR3 reads CASSPGSITTDTQYF. CDR3 DNA: TGCGCCAGCAGCCCAGGGTCCATCACCACAGATACGCAGTATTTT. The rearrangement links TRBV5-1 to TRBJ2-3, with D possibly being TRBD1 (5 bases). This CDR3 region has 15 residues. The V end was cut by 4 bases, the J end by 2 bases, with 14 bases between. Germline values: CDR1 SGHRS, CDR2 YFSETQ.

A few counts support this clonotype. This chain uses TRBV7-2 with TRBJ2-5; TRBD1 matches 7 bases. Losses at the gene ends were 5 bases for V and 3 bases for J; bases not matched to a gene: 9. Germline V lookup: CDR1 SGHTA, CDR2 FQGNSA. This CDR3 contains 15 residues. This CDR3 reads CASSLNRGSKETQYF. The DNA for the CDR3 is TGTGCCAGCAGCCTAAACAGGGGTAGCAAAGAGACCCAGTACTTC.

The chain carries TRBV6-5 and TRBJ1-6; tentatively, D is TRBD1 (5 bases). V was cut by 2 bases and J by 9 bases, with 20 bases left in between. The CDR3 runs 17 residues. The germline V gene has CDR1 MNHEY and CDR2 SVGAGI. In DNA, the CDR3 is TGTGCCAGCAGTTACAACGGACGGCCGACAGCCCCTTCACCCCTCCACTTT. Its translation: CASSYNGRPTAPSPLHF.

In nucleotides, the CDR3 is TGCAGCGTTGGAGGGGACTACTACACAGATACGCAGTATTTT. It yields the protein CSVGGDYYTDTQYF. This chain links TRBV29-1 with TRBJ2-3, with TRBD2 matching 7 bases. The CDR3 loop spans 14 amino acids. Germline V gene data show CDR1 as SQVTM and CDR2 as ANQGSEA. The V gene end was trimmed by 4 bases and the J gene end by 2 bases; junction bases not matched to a gene: 6.

This clonotype was seen only a few times. This chain joins TRBV12-3 or TRBV12-4 and TRBJ1-2; 12 bases line up with TRBD1. Trimming at V came to 6 bases and at J to 7 bases, leaving 9 bases not matched to a gene. The CDR3 length is 15 residues. CDR3 sequence: CASSPSGTGGSGYTF. CDR3 bases: TGTGCCAGCAGCCCTTCCGGGACAGGGGGCTCTGGCTACACCTTC.

The sample holds many counts of this clonotype. The chain combines TRBV20-1 with TRBJ2-5; no firm D call. From germline, CDR1 is DFQATT and CDR2 SNEGSKA (reference sequence). CDR3 length: 11 amino acids. Trimming took off 0 bases at V and 7 bases at J, with 6 bases between the two ends. The DNA for the CDR3 is TGCAGTGCTAGAGAAAGTCTGACCCAGTACTTC. It yields the protein CSARESLTQYF.

There are a few counts of this clonotype. This rearrangement joins TRBV5-6 to TRBJ1-2; the D gene is possibly TRBD1 (6 bases). This CDR3 spans 16 amino acids. The ends were cut back, 0 bases at V and 2 bases at J, with 14 bases in the middle. Germline loops: CDR1 SGHDT, CDR2 YYEEEE. Written as DNA, the CDR3 is TGTGCCAGCAGCTTGGTCTCAGGGGCTGGGAACTATGGCTACACCTTC. It codes for CASSLVSGAGNYGYTF.

The genes are TRBV7-9 and TRBJ1-1, with D maybe TRBD1 (5 bases). There are 11 residues in the CDR3. With 8 bases removed from V and 8 bases from J, the gap between germline ends came to 12 bases. Germline assignment: CDR1 SEHNR and CDR2 FQNEAQ (reference sequence). The CDR3 DNA sequence: TGTGCCAGCGGGGGGACGGTGGAAGCTTTCTTT. Protein: CASGGTVEAFF.

The chain combines TRBV12-3 or TRBV12-4 with TRBJ2-5; TRBD2 agrees at 7 bases. The CDR3 spans 16 residues. The V segment lost 1 base and the J segment 1 base; nucleotides outside the gene matches: 6. CDR3 loop: CASSLDQRGLQETQYF. The CDR3 nucleotides read TGTGCCAGCAGTTTAGATCAGCGGGGCCTCCAAGAGACCCAGTACTTC.

This chain links TRBV7-9 with TRBJ2-7, with D possibly TRBD1 on 5 matching bases. The CDR3 extends over 19 amino acids. Trimming removed 5 bases from V and 2 bases from J, with 28 bases in between. Germline V gene data show CDR1 as SEHNR and CDR2 as FQNEAQ (reference sequence). The CDR3 DNA reads as TGTGCCAGCAGCAATAATCCCACTTGGCCCACAGGTCCCACCTACGAGCAGTACTTC. Encoded protein: CASSNNPTWPTGPTYEQYF.

The CDR3 nucleotides read TGTGCCAGCAGTTTATCGATTAGCGGGAGCTACGAGCAGTACTTC. It codes for CASSLSISGSYEQYF. The chain couples TRBV27 to TRBJ2-7; 9 positions match TRBD2. CDR1 MNHEY and CDR2 SMNVEV come from the germline V gene (reference sequence). The CDR3 has 15 amino acids. After removal of 0 bases from V and 3 bases from J, the junction contained 3 bases not matched to a gene.

This clonotype showed up just a few times. J is TRBJ2-7 and V is TRBV5-1, with D hard to call. Germline V lookup: CDR1 SGHRS, CDR2 YFSETQ. CDR3 length equals 14 residues. V lost 4 bases to trimming and J lost 7 bases, with 18 bases between them. The CDR3 DNA reads as TGCGCCAGCAGCCTATCGCCGGGCGCATGGGAGCAGTACTTC. Its protein product is CASSLSPGAWEQYF.

The gene calls are TRBV2 and TRBJ2-3; perhaps TRBD1 as D (5 bases). Trimming shortened V by 10 bases and J by 3 bases, and 17 bases separated the two germline ends. From germline, CDR1 is SNHLY and CDR2 FYNNEI. The CDR3 sequence is 14 residues long. The DNA for the CDR3 is TGTGCCAACACGGGCAGGGAAGATACAGATACGCAGTATTTT. The encoded protein is CANTGREDTDTQYF. Supplemented by reference TRBV2 and TRBJ2-3, the full variable domain reads EPEVTQTPSHQVTQMGQEVILRCVPISNHLYFYWYRQILGQKVEFLVSFYNNEISEKSEIFDDQFSVERPDGSNFTLKIRSTKLEDSAMYFCANTGREDTDTQYFGPGTRLTVL.

CDR3 amino acids: CASRAAGSSYEQYF. Here the CDR3 DNA reads TGTGCCAGCAGAGCGGCGGGGAGCTCCTACGAGCAGTACTTC. This sequence joins TRBV25-1 and TRBJ2-7; D is perhaps TRBD2 (6 bases). The germline gives CDR1 MGHDK, CDR2 SYGVNS. V shed 6 bases and J shed 0 bases, with 12 bases lying between them. The CDR3 extends over 14 amino acids.

This clonotype has more than one count but fewer than ten. The V and J genes are TRBV7-2 and TRBJ2-3; 7 bases are a match to TRBD2. V dropped 4 bases and J dropped 4; count of bases not matched to a gene: 8. Germline CDR1 SGHTA, CDR2 FQGNSA. The CDR3 totals 15 residues. The CDR3 sequence is CASSSLAGASDTQYF. The CDR3 region has the DNA TGTGCCAGCAGCTCCTTGGCGGGAGCGTCAGATACGCAGTATTTT.

V is TRBV14 and J is TRBJ2-1, with TRBD2 matching over 9 bases. Looked up from germline, CDR1 is SGHDN and CDR2 is FVKESK. The CDR3 length is 17 residues. V shed 3 bases and J 1 base; nucleotides not matched to a gene: 7. The CDR3 nucleotides are TGTGCCAGCAGCCATAGCAGCGGGAGGTTGTCCTACAATGAGCAGTTCTTC. It yields the protein CASSHSSGRLSYNEQFF.

This clonotype was seen a single time. This rearrangement joins TRBV6-6 to TRBJ1-5, with 9 bases that match TRBD1. The germline V gene has CDR1 MNHNY and CDR2 SVGAGI (reference sequence). The CDR3 length is 14 residues. The V and J ends lost 8 bases and 5 bases, in that order; junction bases with no gene match: 7. CDR3 residues: CASSGQGLYQPQHF. The CDR3 nucleotides read TGTGCCAGCTCGGGACAGGGACTCTATCAGCCCCAGCATTTT.